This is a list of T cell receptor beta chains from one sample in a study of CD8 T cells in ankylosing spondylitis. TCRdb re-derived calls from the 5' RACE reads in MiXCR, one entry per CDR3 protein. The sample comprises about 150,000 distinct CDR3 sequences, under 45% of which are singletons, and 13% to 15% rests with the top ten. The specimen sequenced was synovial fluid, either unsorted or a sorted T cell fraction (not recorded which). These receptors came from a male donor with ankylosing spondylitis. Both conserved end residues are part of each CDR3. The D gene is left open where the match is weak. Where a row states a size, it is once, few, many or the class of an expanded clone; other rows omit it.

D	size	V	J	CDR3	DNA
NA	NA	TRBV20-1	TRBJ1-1	CSAREVGGNTEAFF	TGCAGTGCTAGAGAGGTCGGGGGGAACACTGAAGCTTTCTTT
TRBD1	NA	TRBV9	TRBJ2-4	CASSPGTGFAKNIQYF	TGTGCCAGCAGCCCCGGGACAGGGTTCGCCAAAAACATTCAGTACTTC
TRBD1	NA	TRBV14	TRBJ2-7	CASSRTLQGTLHEQYF	TGTGCCAGCAGCCGTACCTTACAGGGGACCCTACACGAGCAGTACTTC
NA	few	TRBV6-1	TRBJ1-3	CASRWWLSGNTIYF	TGTGCCAGCAGGTGGTGGCTCTCTGGAAACACCATATATTTT
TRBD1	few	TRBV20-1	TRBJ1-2	CSAWDRVYGYTF	TGCAGTGCTTGGGACAGGGTCTATGGCTACACCTTC
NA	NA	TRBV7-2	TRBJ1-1	CASSFLGRGDEAFF	TGTGCCAGCAGCTTCTTGGGTAGGGGCGATGAAGCTTTCTTT
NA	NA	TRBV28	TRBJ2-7	CASSPPGPALEQYF	TGTGCCAGCAGTCCGCCGGGCCCCGCCCTCGAGCAGTACTTC
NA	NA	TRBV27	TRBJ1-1	CASSQGWIVSSNTEAFF	TGTGCCAGCAGCCAGGGGTGGATCGTGTCTTCGAACACTGAAGCTTTCTTT
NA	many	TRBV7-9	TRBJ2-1	CASSLAYGGSNEQFF	TGTGCCAGCAGCTTAGCGTACGGGGGTTCCAATGAGCAGTTCTTC
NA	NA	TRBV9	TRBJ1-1	CASSDDGGLTEAFF	TGTGCCAGCAGCGACGATGGAGGGCTCACTGAAGCTTTCTTT
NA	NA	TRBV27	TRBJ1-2	CASSLSFPAGYGYTF	TGTGCCAGCAGTTTATCCTTCCCTGCAGGCTATGGCTACACCTTC
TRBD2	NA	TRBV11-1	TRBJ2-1	CASSPPRGSSPLLLYNEQFF	TGTGCCAGCAGCCCCCCCCGCGGGAGCTCTCCACTCCTCCTCTACAATGAGCAGTTCTTC
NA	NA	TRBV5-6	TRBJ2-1	CASSFANEQFF	TGTGCCAGCAGCTTTGCAAATGAGCAGTTCTTC
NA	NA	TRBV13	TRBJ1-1	CASSFGGHGTEAFF	TGTGCCAGCAGCTTTGGGGGGCACGGCACTGAAGCTTTCTTT
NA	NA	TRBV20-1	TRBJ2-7	CSASPREQYF	TGCAGTGCTAGTCCGCGTGAGCAGTACTTC
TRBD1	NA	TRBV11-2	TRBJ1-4	CASSAGTVGYEKLFF	TGTGCCAGCAGCGCCGGGACAGTTGGTTATGAAAAACTGTTTTTT
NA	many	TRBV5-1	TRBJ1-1	CASTGVGTEAFF	TGCGCCAGCACCGGGGTCGGCACTGAAGCTTTCTTT
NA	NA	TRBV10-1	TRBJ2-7	CASSESGSYEQYF	TGCGCCAGCAGTGAGTCTGGGAGTTACGAGCAGTACTTC
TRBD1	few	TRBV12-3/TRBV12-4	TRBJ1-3	CASGGQISGNTIYF	TGTGCCAGCGGGGGACAGATCTCTGGAAACACCATATATTTT
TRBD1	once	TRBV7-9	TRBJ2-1	CASSLAGRAGGNNEQFF	TGTGCCAGCAGCTTAGCGGGGCGGGCAGGGGGCAACAATGAGCAGTTCTTC
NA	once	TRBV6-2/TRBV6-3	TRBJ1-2	CASSYLGGRNYGYTF	TGTGCCAGCAGTTATCTGGGGGGAAGGAACTATGGCTACACCTTC
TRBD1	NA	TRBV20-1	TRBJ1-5	CSAPGQGVGQPQHF	TGCAGTGCTCCCGGACAGGGGGTCGGTCAGCCCCAGCATTTT
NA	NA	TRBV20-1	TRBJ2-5	CSTRTVTTSQETQYF	TGCAGTACACGGACAGTAACCACTTCCCAAGAGACCCAGTACTTC